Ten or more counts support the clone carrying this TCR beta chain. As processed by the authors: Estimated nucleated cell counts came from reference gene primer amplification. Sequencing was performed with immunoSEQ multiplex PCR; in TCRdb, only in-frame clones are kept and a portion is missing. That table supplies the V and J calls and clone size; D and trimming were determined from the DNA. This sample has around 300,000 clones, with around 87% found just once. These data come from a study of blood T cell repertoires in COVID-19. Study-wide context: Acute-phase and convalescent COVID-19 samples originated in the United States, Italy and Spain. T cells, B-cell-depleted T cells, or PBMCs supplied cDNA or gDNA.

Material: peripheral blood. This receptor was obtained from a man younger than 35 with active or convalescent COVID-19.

The CDR3 sequence: CASSSAGGSYEQYF. CDR3 coding DNA: TGTGCCAGCAGCTCAGCGGGGGGGTCCTACGAGCAGTACTTC. The chain has TRBV7-2 and TRBJ2-7; 10 bases line up with TRBD2. Germline lookup yields CDR1 SGHTA and CDR2 FQGNSA. This CDR3 spans 14 amino acids. V lost 4 bases to trimming and J lost 1 base; unmatched junction nucleotides: 1.